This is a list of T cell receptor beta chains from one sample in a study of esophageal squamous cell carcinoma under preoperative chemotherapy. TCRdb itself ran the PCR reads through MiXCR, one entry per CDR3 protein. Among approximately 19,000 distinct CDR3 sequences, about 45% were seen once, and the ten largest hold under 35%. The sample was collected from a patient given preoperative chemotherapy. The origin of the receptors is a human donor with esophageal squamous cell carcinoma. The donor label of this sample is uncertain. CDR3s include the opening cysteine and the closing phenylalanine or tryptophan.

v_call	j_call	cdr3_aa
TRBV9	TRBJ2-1	CASSVEEIDEQFF
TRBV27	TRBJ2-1	CASSLLSGPYNEQFF
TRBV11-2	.	CASSDSRASVGNEQYF
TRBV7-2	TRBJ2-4	CASSLAGWAGDLAQEIQYF
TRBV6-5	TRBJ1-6	CASSYSITGSYNSPLHF
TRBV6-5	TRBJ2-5	CASSYSRASGEGPNEQYF
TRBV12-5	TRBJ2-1	CASGLGGTGGYREQFF
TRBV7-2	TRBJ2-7	CASSLGTHSYEQYF
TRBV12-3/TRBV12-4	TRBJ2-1	CASSSTTSGSYNEQFF
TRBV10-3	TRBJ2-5	CAISGQPSGQETQYF
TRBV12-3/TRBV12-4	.	CASRGLAGGGEQYF
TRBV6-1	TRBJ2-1	CASRSLGRGNEQFF
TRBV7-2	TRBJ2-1	CASRGNEQFF
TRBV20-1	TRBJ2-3	CSAREESSGRDTQYF
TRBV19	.	CASSKDRNNEQYF
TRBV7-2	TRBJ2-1	CASSLNLLAGGINEQFF
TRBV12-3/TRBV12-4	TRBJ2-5	CASSLNEETQYF
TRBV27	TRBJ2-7	CASSLSGLISYEQYF
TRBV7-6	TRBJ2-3	CASSLSPRDSFTDTQYF
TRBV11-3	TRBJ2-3	CASSFFLGQGIGDTQYF
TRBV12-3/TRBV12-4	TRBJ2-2	CASRLGVSGELFF
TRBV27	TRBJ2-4	CAGGLRGQYQNIQYF
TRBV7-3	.	CASSRPADRATQYF
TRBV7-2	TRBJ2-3	CASSLETGGSTDTQYF
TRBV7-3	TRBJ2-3	CASSPHAGGNTDTQYF
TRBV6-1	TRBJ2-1	CASSELYGSIRNEQFF
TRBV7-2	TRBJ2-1	CASSPPSVKNEQFF
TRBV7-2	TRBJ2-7	CASSLDGGGSYEQYF
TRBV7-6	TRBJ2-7	CASSLAWGYEQYF
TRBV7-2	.	CASSLGYSYEQYF
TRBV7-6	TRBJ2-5	CASSSGGSRQETQYF
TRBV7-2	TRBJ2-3	CASSYQTTGSGTDTQYF
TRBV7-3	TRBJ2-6	CASSLAGGSGANDQNF
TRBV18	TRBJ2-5	CASSPPQETQYF
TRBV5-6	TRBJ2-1	CASSLGLYNEQFF
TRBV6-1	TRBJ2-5	CASSEVRAETQYF
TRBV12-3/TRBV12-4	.	CAIRVANTGAQYF
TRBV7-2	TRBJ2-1	CASSPLWPSYNEQFF
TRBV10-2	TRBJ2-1	CASTLSGNNEQFF
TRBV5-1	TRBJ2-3	CASSSQGDTQYF
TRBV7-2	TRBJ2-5	CASSSSWEETQYF
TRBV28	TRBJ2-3	CASSMPGQEYTDTQYF
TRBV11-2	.	CASRGFGAVSTGAQYF
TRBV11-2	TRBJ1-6	CASSLGPNSPLHF
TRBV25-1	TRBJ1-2	CASSAQGVWDGYTF
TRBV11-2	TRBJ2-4	CAGSGGGDQEIQYF
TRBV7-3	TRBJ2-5	CASGTGPGPETQYF